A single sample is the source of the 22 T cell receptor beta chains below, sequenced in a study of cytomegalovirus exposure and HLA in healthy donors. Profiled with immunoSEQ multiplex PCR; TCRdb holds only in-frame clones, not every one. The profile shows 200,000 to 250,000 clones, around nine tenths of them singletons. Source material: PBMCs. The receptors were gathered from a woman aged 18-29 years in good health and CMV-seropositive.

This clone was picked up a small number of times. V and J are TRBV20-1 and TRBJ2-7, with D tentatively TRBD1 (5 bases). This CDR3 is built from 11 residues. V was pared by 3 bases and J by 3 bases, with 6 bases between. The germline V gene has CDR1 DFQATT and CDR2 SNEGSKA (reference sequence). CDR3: CSARDNYEQYF. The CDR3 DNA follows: TGCAGTGCTAGGGACAACTACGAGCAGTACTTC.

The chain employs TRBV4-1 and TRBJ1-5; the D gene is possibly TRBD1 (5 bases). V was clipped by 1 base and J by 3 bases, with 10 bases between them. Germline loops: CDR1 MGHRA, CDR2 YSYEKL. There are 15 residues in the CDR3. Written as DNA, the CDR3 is TGCGCCAGCAGCCAAGCAGGGCCTTACAATCAGCCCCAGCATTTT. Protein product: CASSQAGPYNQPQHF.

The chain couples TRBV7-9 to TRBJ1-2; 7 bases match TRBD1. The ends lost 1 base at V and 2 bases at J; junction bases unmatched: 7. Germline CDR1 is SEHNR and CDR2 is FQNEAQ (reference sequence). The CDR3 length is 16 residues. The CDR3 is CASSLGIGQENYGYTF. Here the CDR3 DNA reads TGTGCCAGCAGCTTAGGGATAGGACAGGAGAACTATGGCTACACCTTC.

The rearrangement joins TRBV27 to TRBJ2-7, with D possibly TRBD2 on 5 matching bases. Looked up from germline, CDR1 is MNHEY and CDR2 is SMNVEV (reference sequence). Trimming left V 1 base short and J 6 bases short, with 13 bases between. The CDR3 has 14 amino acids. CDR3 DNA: TGTGCCAGCAGTTTATTGGGTCCGGCGGGCGAGCAGTACTTC. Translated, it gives CASSLLGPAGEQYF.

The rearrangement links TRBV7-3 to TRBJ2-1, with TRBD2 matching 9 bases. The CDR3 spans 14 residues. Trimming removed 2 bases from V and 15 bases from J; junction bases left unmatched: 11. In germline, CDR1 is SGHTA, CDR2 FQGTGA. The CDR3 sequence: CASSLGREGLPLFF. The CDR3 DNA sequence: TGTGCCAGCAGCTTAGGGCGGGAGGGGCTACCTCTGTTCTTC.

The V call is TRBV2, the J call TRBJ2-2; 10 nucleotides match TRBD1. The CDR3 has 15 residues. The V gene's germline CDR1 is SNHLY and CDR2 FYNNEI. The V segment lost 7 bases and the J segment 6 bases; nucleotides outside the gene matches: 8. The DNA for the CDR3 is TGTGCCAGCAACCGGGACAGGGGATTTTCCGGGGAGCTGTTTTTT. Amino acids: CASNRDRGFSGELFF. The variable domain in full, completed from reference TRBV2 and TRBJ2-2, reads EPEVTQTPSHQVTQMGQEVILRCVPISNHLYFYWYRQILGQKVEFLVSFYNNEISEKSEIFDDQFSVERPDGSNFTLKIRSTKLEDSAMYFCASNRDRGFSGELFFGEGSRLTVL.

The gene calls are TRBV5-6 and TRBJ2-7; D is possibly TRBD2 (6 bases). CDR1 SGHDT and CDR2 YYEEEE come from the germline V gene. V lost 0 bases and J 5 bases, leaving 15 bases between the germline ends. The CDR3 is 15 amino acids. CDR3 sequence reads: CASSLGSWRENEQYF. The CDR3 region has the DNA TGTGCCAGCAGCTTGGGGTCCTGGAGGGAGAACGAGCAGTACTTC.

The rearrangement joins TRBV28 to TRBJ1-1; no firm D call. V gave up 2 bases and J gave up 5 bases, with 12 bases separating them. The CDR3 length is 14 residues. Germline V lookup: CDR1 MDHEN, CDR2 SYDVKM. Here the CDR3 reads CASSLVHPGTEAFF. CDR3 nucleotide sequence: TGTGCCAGCAGTTTAGTTCACCCGGGGACTGAAGCTTTCTTT.

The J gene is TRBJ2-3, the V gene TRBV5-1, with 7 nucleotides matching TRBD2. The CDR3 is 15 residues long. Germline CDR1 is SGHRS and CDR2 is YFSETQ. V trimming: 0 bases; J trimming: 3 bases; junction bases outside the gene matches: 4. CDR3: CASSLGGLDTDTQYF. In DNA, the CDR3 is TGCGCCAGCAGCTTGGGAGGACTAGATACAGATACGCAGTATTTT.

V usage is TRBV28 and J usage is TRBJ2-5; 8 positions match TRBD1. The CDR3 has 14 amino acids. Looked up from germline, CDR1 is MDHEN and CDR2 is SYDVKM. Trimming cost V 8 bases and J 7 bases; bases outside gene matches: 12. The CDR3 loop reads CASRRGPGFWTQYF. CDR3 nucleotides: TGTGCCAGCCGCAGGGGGCCGGGATTCTGGACCCAGTACTTC.

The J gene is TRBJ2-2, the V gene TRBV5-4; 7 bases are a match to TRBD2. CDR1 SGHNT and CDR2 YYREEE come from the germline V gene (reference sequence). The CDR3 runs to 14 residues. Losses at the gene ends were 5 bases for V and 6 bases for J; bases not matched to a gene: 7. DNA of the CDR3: TGTGCCAGCAGGGGGCGGGAGCGGGCCGGGGAGCTGTTTTTT. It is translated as CASRGRERAGELFF. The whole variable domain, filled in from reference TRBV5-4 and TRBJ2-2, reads ETGVTQSPTHLIKTRGQQVTLRCSSQSGHNTVSWYQQALGQGPQFIFQYYREEENGRGNFPPRFSGLQFPNYSSELNVNALELDDSALYLCASRGRERAGELFFGEGSRLTVL.

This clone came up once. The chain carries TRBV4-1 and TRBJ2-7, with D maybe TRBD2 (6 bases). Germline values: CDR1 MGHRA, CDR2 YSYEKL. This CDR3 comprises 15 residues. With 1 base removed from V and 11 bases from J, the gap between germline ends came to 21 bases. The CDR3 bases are TGCGCCAGCAGCCAAGGGGCGCGGGATCCCCCGATGGAGTACTTC. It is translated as CASSQGARDPPMEYF.

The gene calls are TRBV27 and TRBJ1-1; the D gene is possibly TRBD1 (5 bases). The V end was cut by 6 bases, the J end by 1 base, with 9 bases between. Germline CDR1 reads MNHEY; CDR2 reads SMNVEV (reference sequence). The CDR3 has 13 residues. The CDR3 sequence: CASRTQGNTEAFF. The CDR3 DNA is TGTGCCAGCAGGACTCAGGGGAACACTGAAGCTTTCTTT.

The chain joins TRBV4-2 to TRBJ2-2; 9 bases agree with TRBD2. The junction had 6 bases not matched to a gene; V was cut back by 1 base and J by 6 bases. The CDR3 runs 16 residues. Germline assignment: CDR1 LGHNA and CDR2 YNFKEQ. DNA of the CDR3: TGTGCCAGCAGCCAAGTATCTGCTAGCGGGGCCGGGGAGCTGTTTTTT. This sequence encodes CASSQVSASGAGELFF.

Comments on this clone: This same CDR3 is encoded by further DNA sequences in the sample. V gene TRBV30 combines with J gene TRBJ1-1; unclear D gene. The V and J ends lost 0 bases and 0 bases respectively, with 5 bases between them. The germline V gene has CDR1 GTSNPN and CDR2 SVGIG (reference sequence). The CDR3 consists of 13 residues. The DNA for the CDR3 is TGTGCCTGGAGTGTAGCCTTGAACACTGAAGCTTTCTTT. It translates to CAWSVALNTEAFF.

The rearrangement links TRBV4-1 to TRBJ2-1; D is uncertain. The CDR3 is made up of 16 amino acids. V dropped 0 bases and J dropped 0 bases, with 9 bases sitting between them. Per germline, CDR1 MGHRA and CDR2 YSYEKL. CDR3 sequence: CASSQEPVSSYNEQFF. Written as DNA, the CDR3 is TGCGCCAGCAGCCAAGAACCCGTTAGCTCCTACAATGAGCAGTTCTTC.

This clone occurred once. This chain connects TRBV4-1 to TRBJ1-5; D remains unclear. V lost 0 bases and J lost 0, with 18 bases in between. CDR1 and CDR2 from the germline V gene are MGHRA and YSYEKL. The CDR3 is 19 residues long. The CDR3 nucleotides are TGCGCCAGCAGCCAAGACCCGGCCAGGTTTGGAAATAGCAATCAGCCCCAGCATTTT. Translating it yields CASSQDPARFGNSNQPQHF.

CDR3 amino acids: CASSSPGEGHEQYF. Here the CDR3 DNA reads TGCGCCAGCAGCTCACCGGGAGAAGGCCACGAGCAGTACTTC. The chain recombines TRBV5-1 with TRBJ2-7; a weak D match, TRBD2 (6 bases). Germline V lookup: CDR1 SGHRS, CDR2 YFSETQ. Trimming pared 3 bases from V and 5 bases from J, leaving 15 bases between. The CDR3 contains 14 residues.

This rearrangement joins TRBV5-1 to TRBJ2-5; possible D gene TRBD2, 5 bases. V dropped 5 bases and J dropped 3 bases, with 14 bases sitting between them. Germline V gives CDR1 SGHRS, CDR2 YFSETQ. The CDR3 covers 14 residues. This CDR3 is CASSRDTGKETQYF. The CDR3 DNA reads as TGCGCCAGCAGTCGAGACACGGGGAAAGAGACCCAGTACTTC.

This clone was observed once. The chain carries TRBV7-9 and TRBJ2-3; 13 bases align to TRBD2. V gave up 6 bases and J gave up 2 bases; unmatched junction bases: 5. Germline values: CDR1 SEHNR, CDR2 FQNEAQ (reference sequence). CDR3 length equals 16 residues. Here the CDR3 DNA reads TGTGCCAGCAGAGCTACTAGCGGGAGGGCCACAGATACGCAGTATTTT. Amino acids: CASRATSGRATDTQYF.

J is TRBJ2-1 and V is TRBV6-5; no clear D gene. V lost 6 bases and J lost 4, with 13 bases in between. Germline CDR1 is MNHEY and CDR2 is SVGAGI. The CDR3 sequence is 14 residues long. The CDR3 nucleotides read TGTGCCAGCAGAATCGGTAGTTCTTACAATGAGCAGTTCTTC. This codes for CASRIGSSYNEQFF.

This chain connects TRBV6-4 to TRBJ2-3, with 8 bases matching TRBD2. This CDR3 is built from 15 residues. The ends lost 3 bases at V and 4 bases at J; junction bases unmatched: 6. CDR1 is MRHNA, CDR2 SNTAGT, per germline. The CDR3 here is CASSEGAGGADTQYF. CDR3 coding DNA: TGTGCCAGCAGTGAGGGTGCGGGAGGCGCAGATACGCAGTATTTT.